A selection of T cell receptor beta chains follows, all from one sample in a study of control samples from healthy donors and cancer patients. Data came from immunoSEQ multiplex PCR; TCRdb stores just in-frame clones and leaves some out. The data show 400,000 to 450,000 clones, approximately 90% seen once. The sequenced sample consisted of PBMCs. These TCRs come from a man aged 40-55 years with head and neck cancer. Each CDR3 is given with its conserved first and last residue. A D gene is named only where the DNA matches it firmly. Size is stated for part of the rows, as once, few or many counts, or as a class when the clone is expanded.

v_gene: TRBV19
j_gene: TRBJ2-7
d_gene: -
abundance: -
CDR3nt: TGTGCCAGTAGTCTTACCGGGACCCCCTACGAGCAGTACTTC
CDR3aa: CASSLTGTPYEQYF

v_gene: TRBV19
j_gene: TRBJ1-6
d_gene: TRBD1
abundance: -
CDR3nt: TGTGCCAGTAGTTCACGACAGGGGACATCACCCCTCCACTTT
CDR3aa: CASSSRQGTSPLHF

v_gene: TRBV4-1
j_gene: TRBJ1-2
d_gene: -
abundance: -
CDR3nt: TGCGCCAGCAGCCCGAGACAGGAACTCTATGGCTACACCTTC
CDR3aa: CASSPRQELYGYTF

v_gene: TRBV30
j_gene: TRBJ2-7
d_gene: TRBD2
abundance: -
CDR3nt: TGTGCCTCCCGACTAGCGGGGAGCTCCTACGAGCAGTACTTC
CDR3aa: CASRLAGSSYEQYF

v_gene: TRBV27
j_gene: TRBJ1-1
d_gene: TRBD1
abundance: once
CDR3nt: TGTGCCAGCAGTCGGACTTCGACAGGGGGTGCGAACACTGAAGCTTTCTTT
CDR3aa: CASSRTSTGGANTEAFF

v_gene: TRBV6-5
j_gene: TRBJ2-3
d_gene: -
abundance: -
CDR3nt: TGTGCCAGCAGTTACGCGCCAGCTAGCACAGATACGCAGTATTTT
CDR3aa: CASSYAPASTDTQYF

v_gene: TRBV11-2
j_gene: TRBJ1-2
d_gene: -
abundance: -
CDR3nt: TGTGCCAGCACCCCAGGGGAGGGTAACTATGGCTACACCTTC
CDR3aa: CASTPGEGNYGYTF

v_gene: TRBV27
j_gene: TRBJ1-2
d_gene: -
abundance: -
CDR3nt: TGTGCCAGCAGTTCGGGGGGCTGGTATGGCTACACCTTC
CDR3aa: CASSSGGWYGYTF

v_gene: TRBV2
j_gene: TRBJ1-3
d_gene: -
abundance: -
CDR3nt: TGTGCCAGCAGTGAACAGAGGGCTATCCTCTCTGGAAACACCATATATTTT
CDR3aa: CASSEQRAILSGNTIYF

v_gene: TRBV4-1
j_gene: TRBJ1-3
d_gene: -
abundance: -
CDR3nt: TGCGCCAGCAGCCAAGAGGGGACACGGACTGGAAACACCATATATTTT
CDR3aa: CASSQEGTRTGNTIYF

v_gene: TRBV30
j_gene: TRBJ1-4
d_gene: -
abundance: -
CDR3nt: TGTGCCTGGAGAAGTTTCCGCTCCGAAAAACTGTTTTTT
CDR3aa: CAWRSFRSEKLFF

v_gene: TRBV4-2
j_gene: TRBJ2-1
d_gene: TRBD2
abundance: -
CDR3nt: TGTGCCAGCAGCCAAGTAGCCGGGAAGACTAGCGGGGGGGGCTCCTACAATGAGCAGTTCTTC
CDR3aa: CASSQVAGKTSGGGSYNEQFF

v_gene: TRBV3-1/TRBV3-2
j_gene: TRBJ2-2
d_gene: TRBD2
abundance: -
CDR3nt: TGTGCCAGCAGCCAAGAACGGTCCGGACTAGCTATCGTGAACACCGGGGAGCTGTTTTTT
CDR3aa: CASSQERSGLAIVNTGELFF

v_gene: TRBV27
j_gene: TRBJ1-1
d_gene: TRBD1
abundance: -
CDR3nt: TGTGCCAGCAGTCAAGGACAGGGGCGAGCTGAAGCTTTCTTT
CDR3aa: CASSQGQGRAEAFF

v_gene: TRBV3-1/TRBV3-2
j_gene: TRBJ1-4
d_gene: -
abundance: -
CDR3nt: TGTGCCAGCAGTGGCGGTATAACTAATGAAAAACTGTTTTTT
CDR3aa: CASSGGITNEKLFF

v_gene: TRBV29-1
j_gene: TRBJ1-1
d_gene: TRBD1
abundance: -
CDR3nt: TGCAGCGTTGTCCAGGGGGCTGAAGCTTTCTTT
CDR3aa: CSVVQGAEAFF

v_gene: TRBV15
j_gene: TRBJ2-2
d_gene: TRBD1
abundance: -
CDR3nt: TGTGCCACCAGCGTCCTGAGGACAGGAAACACCGGGGAGCTGTTTTTT
CDR3aa: CATSVLRTGNTGELFF

v_gene: TRBV27
j_gene: TRBJ1-2
d_gene: -
abundance: -
CDR3nt: TGTGCCAGTGGACAGACTTATGGCTACACCTTC
CDR3aa: CASGQTYGYTF

v_gene: TRBV27
j_gene: TRBJ1-6
d_gene: -
abundance: -
CDR3nt: TGTGCCAGCAGTTTAATAGACGGGGCCTATTCACCCCTCCACTTT
CDR3aa: CASSLIDGAYSPLHF

v_gene: TRBV27
j_gene: TRBJ2-1
d_gene: TRBD2
abundance: -
CDR3nt: TGTGCCAGCAATGTGGGAGGGTCCTACAATGAGCAGTTCTTC
CDR3aa: CASNVGGSYNEQFF